This entry describes one TCR beta chain. Its antigen remains unidentified. The source of the sample is a study of OX40 agonist ivuxolimab in advanced cancers. Study-wide context: Patients were given ivuxolimab, an antibody that agonizes OX40 (CD134).

From germline, CDR1 is PRHDT and CDR2 FYEKMQ (reference sequence). Trimming pared 3 bases from V and 8 bases from J, leaving 13 bases between. This CDR3 spans 14 amino acids. Study-level findings and limits: Antigen specificity of clonally expanded peripheral T cells was not established. The study found that CD8+ T cells averaged more expanded clones than CD4+. Both blood CD4+ and CD8+ T cells showed clonal growth by week 6 at 0.1 to 3.0 mg/kg.

Produced via immunoSEQ multiplex PCR; TCRdb's table is partial and in-frame only. The table lists approximately 69,000 clones, approximately 93% of them singletons, with around 0.3% in the top ten. The chain recombines TRBV13 with TRBJ1-4; perhaps TRBD1 as D (5 bases). The starting material was CD4+ or CD8+ T cells sorted from blood, obtained in a trial of the OX40 agonist ivuxolimab. This TCR was recovered from an adult with an advanced solid tumor such as melanoma, head and neck, liver or kidney cancer. The CDR3 region is CASSFKGRGEKLFF. In DNA, the CDR3 is TGTGCCAGCAGCTTCAAGGGGAGAGGGGAAAAACTGTTTTTT. The complete variable domain, with remaining parts taken from reference TRBV13 and TRBJ1-4, reads AAGVIQSPRHLIKEKRETATLKCYPIPRHDTVYWYQQGPGQDPQFLISFYEKMQSDKGSIPDRFSAQQFSDYHSELNMSSLELGDSALYFCASSFKGRGEKLFFGSGTQLSVL.